A selection of T cell receptor beta chains follows, all from one sample in a study of blood T cell repertoires in COVID-19. Clones were sequenced by immunoSEQ multiplex PCR, and TCRdb holds only the in-frame ones, with some missing. Among roughly 290,000 clones listed, about 80% were seen once. The sample consisted of peripheral blood. These receptors originate from a person aged 70 to 80 with COVID-19, enrolled during active disease. Each CDR3 is given without its conserved first and last residue. A D gene is named only where the DNA matches it firmly.

v_call	cdr3_length	d_call	j_call	cdr3_aa
TRBV9	12	TRBD1	TRBJ1-1	ASSVGGQAREAF
TRBV7-3	13	TRBD1	TRBJ1-2	ASSLTGQGAGGYT
TRBV27	14	.	TRBJ2-2	ASSRVSGGTTGELF
TRBV5-4	13	.	TRBJ2-5	ASSLLAGAAGTQY
TRBV19	14	TRBD1	TRBJ2-3	ASSLRGQGFTDTQY
TRBV5-4	16	.	TRBJ1-1	ASSFGGGAGRANTEAF
TRBV18	13	TRBD1	TRBJ1-5	ASSPRDRGRQPQH
TRBV7-9	12	.	TRBJ2-7	ASSLERFSYEQY
TRBV19	12	.	TRBJ2-6	ASSEAVGANVLT
TRBV6-5	12	TRBD1	TRBJ1-2	ASSKTGTAYGYT
TRBV2	10	.	TRBJ2-5	ASRERGETQY
TRBV18	13	.	TRBJ1-2	ASSPDGNREYGYT
TRBV12-3/TRBV12-4	9	.	TRBJ1-5	ASSGGRSQH
TRBV19	13	.	TRBJ2-7	ASSPRVRADYEQY
TRBV5-1	14	.	TRBJ2-1	ASSLTGKSSYNEQF
TRBV28	12	.	TRBJ2-3	ASSLAGITDTQY
TRBV7-6	16	TRBD2	TRBJ2-7	ASSLGLAGGLSPYEQY
TRBV28	14	.	TRBJ1-4	ASSSGTPATNEKLF
TRBV5-1	13	TRBD1	TRBJ1-6	ASSLTGTGKEPLH
TRBV30	14	.	TRBJ2-4	AWSDGRGTIKNIQY
TRBV10-3	10	.	TRBJ1-1	AISESSTEAF
TRBV15	14	TRBD1	TRBJ1-5	ATSRGRQGAYQPQH
TRBV6-5	13	.	TRBJ1-3	ASSYLSGLGNTIY
TRBV6-2/TRBV6-3	12	.	TRBJ1-2	ASSYRQIVYGYT
TRBV11-2	13	.	TRBJ2-5	ASSVDPHRGETQY
TRBV5-4	13	TRBD1	TRBJ2-7	ASSTRQGARDEQY
TRBV7-2	13	.	TRBJ2-3	ASSSGVTSTDTQY
TRBV6-5	12	.	TRBJ2-3	ASEAPDRTDTQY
TRBV5-4	12	.	TRBJ2-1	ASSLGLVSNEQF
TRBV6-6	10	.	TRBJ1-2	ASSDRFYGYT
TRBV5-4	11	.	TRBJ2-7	ASSSRGMYEQY
TRBV6-5	11	TRBD1	TRBJ1-2	ASSYSGQAGYT
TRBV27	12	.	TRBJ1-4	ASSLSGQNEKLF
TRBV6-6	12	.	TRBJ2-7	ASSYALTAVEQY
TRBV19	12	.	TRBJ1-5	ASSIVPSGQPQH
TRBV27	11	.	TRBJ2-5	ASSYIRGETQY
TRBV12-3/TRBV12-4	11	TRBD1	TRBJ1-6	ASRTGFDSPLH
TRBV6-2/TRBV6-3	16	TRBD1	TRBJ2-1	ASSYSLDRADLGGEQF
TRBV6-6	9	.	TRBJ2-3	ASSRGVTQY
TRBV9	15	TRBD1	TRBJ1-1	ASSGEQGAAPNTEAF
TRBV5-1	12	.	TRBJ2-1	ASSFGGRDNEQF
TRBV6-5	11	TRBD1	TRBJ1-3	ASIGGQASHLY
TRBV6-2/TRBV6-3	14	TRBD1	TRBJ1-1	ASSTRQGATNTEAF
TRBV10-3	12	.	TRBJ1-2	AISEGPLFGSYT